A selection of T cell receptor beta chains follows, all from one sample in a study of Graves' ophthalmopathy and Graves' hyperthyroidism. MiXCR was run by TCRdb on the multiplex PCR reads, yielding one entry per CDR3 protein. The data show 660,000 or so distinct CDR3 sequences, approximately 39% seen once. The sequencing input was peripheral blood. These receptors all come from an adult man with Graves' ophthalmopathy. The CDR3 runs from the conserved cysteine through the conserved F or W. A D gene is named only where the DNA matches it firmly. A clone size is listed for some rows: how often the clone was seen (once, few, many), or a class if it is expanded.

abundance: -
v_gene: TRBV30
j_gene: TRBJ2-5
d_gene: -
CDR3nt: TGTGCCTGGAGTGTTCTCGTATCGGTGCAGACCCAGTACTTC
CDR3aa: CAWSVLVSVQTQYF

abundance: -
v_gene: TRBV29-1
j_gene: TRBJ2-3
d_gene: TRBD2
CDR3nt: TGCAGCGTTTCAGCGGGGGGGCCTGGGGATACGCAGTATTTT
CDR3aa: CSVSAGGPGDTQYF

abundance: -
v_gene: TRBV20-1
j_gene: TRBJ2-7
d_gene: TRBD1
CDR3nt: TGCAGTGCTAGAGGCCCCGGACAGGGGGCGTTTAACGAGCAGTACTTC
CDR3aa: CSARGPGQGAFNEQYF

abundance: -
v_gene: TRBV9
j_gene: TRBJ2-2
d_gene: -
CDR3nt: TGTGCCAGCAGCGTAGATACGGGCTCGAACACCGGGGAGCTGTTTTTT
CDR3aa: CASSVDTGSNTGELFF

abundance: -
v_gene: TRBV29-1
j_gene: TRBJ1-2
d_gene: -
CDR3nt: TGCAGCGTTGAGGGAGCGAACACAGCAGGGGTCATCGACGCCAGTGGCTACACCTTC
CDR3aa: CSVEGANTAGVIDASGYTF

abundance: -
v_gene: TRBV7-9
j_gene: TRBJ1-3
d_gene: -
CDR3nt: TGTGCCAGCAGCCCTCGCCCGGGGGGGGGCGTCAGCTCTGGAAACACCATATATTTT
CDR3aa: CASSPRPGGGVSSGNTIYF

abundance: few
v_gene: TRBV2
j_gene: TRBJ2-5
d_gene: TRBD2
CDR3nt: TGTGCCAGCAGTGAGGTGTTAGCGGGAGAAGAGACCCAGTACTTC
CDR3aa: CASSEVLAGEETQYF

abundance: many
v_gene: TRBV27
j_gene: TRBJ2-7
d_gene: -
CDR3nt: TGTGCCAGCAGTACCTCAGGGGTCGAGCAGTACTTC
CDR3aa: CASSTSGVEQYF

abundance: few
v_gene: TRBV20-1
j_gene: TRBJ2-5
d_gene: TRBD2
CDR3nt: TGCAGTGCTTTCGCCCCAAGTACTAGCGGGGGAGAGACCCAGTACTTC
CDR3aa: CSAFAPSTSGGETQYF

abundance: few
v_gene: TRBV4-2
j_gene: TRBJ1-6
d_gene: -
CDR3nt: TGTGCCAGCAGCCAAGGTGATGGACGGATCTATAATTCACCCCTCCACTTT
CDR3aa: CASSQGDGRIYNSPLHF

abundance: few
v_gene: TRBV7-2
j_gene: TRBJ2-7
d_gene: -
CDR3nt: TGTGCTAGAGCGGGCTCCTACGAGCAGTACTTC
CDR3aa: CARAGSYEQYF

abundance: few
v_gene: TRBV7-9
j_gene: TRBJ1-1
d_gene: -
CDR3nt: TGTGCCAGCAGCACCCCCAGGGAAGCTTTCTTT
CDR3aa: CASSTPREAFF